One sample yielded the 28 T cell receptor beta chains listed below, sequenced in a study of blood T cell repertoires in COVID-19. Data came from immunoSEQ multiplex PCR; TCRdb stores just in-frame clones and leaves some out. The table has 150,000 to 200,000 clones, more than 70% seen once; the top ten hold about 18%. The sequencing sample was made of peripheral blood. The receptor set was obtained from a person between 65 and 79 years old with COVID-19, enrolled during active disease.

This chain connects TRBV6-2 or TRBV6-3 to TRBJ2-2; TRBD2 aligns across 11 bases. The V segment lost 4 bases and the J segment 2 bases; nucleotides outside the gene matches: 3. The germline CDR1 and CDR2 sequences are MNHEY and SVGEGT. The CDR3 has 16 amino acids. This chain's CDR3 is CASSLTSGTNTGELFF. The CDR3 nucleotides read TGTGCCAGCAGTTTGACTAGCGGGACAAACACCGGGGAGCTGTTTTTT.

In DNA, the CDR3 is TGTGCCAGCAGCTTAGATTCCGGACAGGGGGTCGATGAGCAGTTCTTC. Protein: CASSLDSGQGVDEQFF. The gene calls are TRBV7-8 and TRBJ2-1; 10 nucleotides line up with TRBD1. This CDR3 region has 16 residues. CDR1 is SGHVS and CDR2 is FQNEAQ in the germline V gene. J gave up 8 bases and V 1 base, and 8 bases lay outside the gene matches.

The chain is built from TRBV29-1 and TRBJ2-1, with 8 bases that match TRBD2. After removal of 4 bases from V and 4 bases from J, the junction contained 3 bases not matched to a gene. The CDR3 runs to 13 residues. In germline, CDR1 is SQVTM, CDR2 ANQGSEA. This CDR3 reads CSVGPSGYNEQFF. The DNA for the CDR3 is TGCAGCGTTGGGCCTAGCGGGTACAATGAGCAGTTCTTC.

J is TRBJ2-7 and V is TRBV7-2; 9 nucleotides match TRBD1. The CDR3 length is 16 residues. CDR1 is SGHTA, CDR2 FQGNSA, per germline. Trimming removed 5 bases from V and 1 base from J; junction bases left unmatched: 9. This CDR3 is CASSRLGGQGSYEQYF. The CDR3, as DNA: TGTGCCAGCAGCCGTCTGGGGGGACAGGGTTCCTACGAGCAGTACTTC.

There are a few counts of this clone. The chain recombines TRBV6-2 or TRBV6-3 with TRBJ2-7, with a weak D call TRBD1 (6 bases). The germline CDR1 and CDR2 sequences are MNHEY and SVGEGT. This CDR3 region has 13 residues. With 4 bases removed from V and 4 bases from J, the gap between germline ends came to 11 bases. CDR3 loop: CASSWPGAYEQYF. The CDR3 nucleotides read TGTGCCAGCAGTTGGCCAGGGGCGTACGAGCAGTACTTC.

This clone showed up just once. This sequence joins TRBV7-2 and TRBJ2-7; D is undetermined. The V gene's germline CDR1 is SGHTA and CDR2 FQGNSA. V was cut by 3 bases and J by 2 bases, with 11 bases left in between. This CDR3 has 14 amino acids. CDR3 DNA: TGTGCCAGCAGCTTGGGCTTCCAAACCTACGAGCAGTACTTC. Translated: CASSLGFQTYEQYF.

The chain is built from TRBV28 and TRBJ1-2; 11 nucleotides align to TRBD1. V was pared by 1 base and J by 3 bases, with 10 bases of the junction left unmatched. Germline CDR1 and CDR2: MDHEN and SYDVKM. The CDR3 has 18 amino acids. The CDR3 reads CASSLLKGQGEQDYGYTF. The CDR3 nucleotides read TGTGCCAGCAGTTTATTAAAGGGACAGGGGGAACAAGACTATGGCTACACCTTC.

This chain connects TRBV7-3 to TRBJ1-6; D ambiguous. The CDR3 is 15 residues long. Per the germline V gene, CDR1 is SGHTA and CDR2 is FQGTGA. Trimming cost V 6 bases and J 7 bases, with 16 bases left between them. The CDR3 DNA is TGTGCCAGCAGGTTTAGCCTGGCGGGGAATTCACCCCTCCACTTT. It encodes CASRFSLAGNSPLHF. Variable domain in full (rest from reference TRBV7-3 and TRBJ1-6): GAGVSQTPSNKVTEKGKYVELRCDPISGHTALYWYRQSLGQGPEFLIYFQGTGAADDSGLPNDRFFAVRPEGSVSTLKIQRTERGDSAVYLCASRFSLAGNSPLHFGNGTRLTVT.

The chain carries TRBV3-1 (or the pseudogene TRBV3-2) and TRBJ2-3; TRBD1 matches 7 bases. CDR1 and CDR2 (germline): LGHDT, YNNKEL (reference sequence). The CDR3 extends over 16 amino acids. V was pared by 4 bases and J by 1 base, with 8 bases of the junction left unmatched. The CDR3 DNA is TGTGCCAGCAGCCCGTGGACAGGTGGCCGCACAGATACGCAGTATTTT. Translating it yields CASSPWTGGRTDTQYF.

By frequency in the sample, this clone is medium-sized (0.01 to 0.1%). The V gene is TRBV15, the J gene TRBJ1-3; D is unclear. Trimming cost V 7 bases and J 1 base, with 8 bases left between them. Germline values: CDR1 LNHNV, CDR2 YYDKDF (reference sequence). The CDR3 covers 13 residues. CDR3: CATTGESGNTIYF. The CDR3 DNA reads as TGTGCCACCACTGGAGAATCTGGAAACACCATATATTTT.

The genes are TRBV28 and TRBJ2-3; TRBD1 matches 7 bases. The CDR3 runs 16 residues. The V segment lost 8 bases and the J segment 2 bases; nucleotides outside the gene matches: 13. Germline loops: CDR1 MDHEN, CDR2 SYDVKM. In DNA, the CDR3 is TGTGCCAGCGGCTTACTAGGGACAGATAACACAGATACGCAGTATTTT. Translation gives CASGLLGTDNTDTQYF. Filled out from reference TRBV28 and TRBJ2-3, the complete variable domain reads DVKVTQSSRYLVKRTGEKVFLECVQDMDHENMFWYRQDPGLGLRLIYFSYDVKMKEKGDIPEGYSVSREKKERFSLILESASTNQTSMYLCASGLLGTDNTDTQYFGPGTRLTVL.

The gene calls are TRBV3-1 (or the pseudogene TRBV3-2) and TRBJ2-5; unclear D gene. The CDR3 loop spans 12 amino acids. The germline V gene has CDR1 LGHDT and CDR2 YNNKEL (reference sequence). V lost 2 bases, J lost 4 bases, and 5 bases lay in between. CDR3 in amino acids: CASSQRRETQYF. Here the CDR3 DNA reads TGTGCCAGCAGCCAAAGGAGAGAGACCCAGTACTTC.

This chain uses TRBV9 with TRBJ2-5; 8 bases agree with TRBD2. CDR1 SGDLS and CDR2 YYNGEE come from the germline V gene. The CDR3 length is 16 residues. V shed 3 bases, J shed 2 bases, and the junction held 9 bases outside the gene matches. The CDR3 here is CASSDLRLATQETQYF. The DNA for the CDR3 is TGTGCCAGCAGCGACCTCCGACTAGCGACACAAGAGACCCAGTACTTC.

J is TRBJ1-2 and V is TRBV12-3 or TRBV12-4; D call uncertain. This CDR3 region has 12 residues. The germline V and J ends were trimmed by 3 bases and 8 bases, with 10 bases remaining between them. Written as DNA, the CDR3 is TGTGCCAGCAGTTTCGCGGCGGCAGGCTACACCTTC. Translated, it gives CASSFAAAGYTF.

This clone showed up just once. The chain recombines TRBV7-6 with TRBJ2-7, with D possibly being TRBD1 (6 bases). V was clipped by 4 bases and J by 4 bases, with 17 bases between them. Germline CDR1 reads SGHVS; CDR2 reads FNYEAQ. This CDR3 spans 15 amino acids. DNA of the CDR3: TGTGCCAGCAGCTCTTCTACCGACAGGCCTTACGAGCAGTACTTC. Its translation: CASSSSTDRPYEQYF.

The chain combines TRBV28 with TRBJ2-7; D uncertain. The V end was cut by 6 bases, the J end by 2 bases, with 20 bases between. Looked up from germline, CDR1 is MDHEN and CDR2 is SYDVKM. The CDR3 is made up of 16 amino acids. The CDR3 region is CASSTTTGRNAYEQYF. CDR3 nucleotide sequence: TGTGCCAGCAGCACAACCACTGGCAGGAACGCCTACGAGCAGTACTTC.

This chain links TRBV24-1 with TRBJ1-2, with D perhaps TRBD1 (6 bases). The CDR3 has 16 amino acids. Germline V lookup: CDR1 KGHDR, CDR2 SFDVKD. Trimming took 3 bases from V and 5 from J, leaving 18 bases between them. The CDR3 loop is CATSDNREAPVYGYTF. The CDR3 DNA sequence: TGTGCCACCAGTGATAACAGGGAAGCACCCGTTTATGGCTACACCTTC.

The CDR3 DNA is TGTGCCAGCAGCCAAGATAACAGGAAAGGAAACACCATATATTTT. Protein: CASSQDNRKGNTIYF. The chain recombines TRBV3-1 (or the pseudogene TRBV3-2) with TRBJ1-3; tentatively, D is TRBD1 (5 bases). V was clipped by 0 bases and J by 4 bases, with 10 bases between them. The CDR3 consists of 15 residues. Germline V gene lookup returns CDR1 LGHDT and CDR2 YNNKEL (reference sequence).

V usage is TRBV7-9 and J usage is TRBJ2-7; TRBD2 agrees at 11 bases. J gave up 2 bases and V 5 bases, and 8 bases lay outside the gene matches. The CDR3 spans 16 residues. From germline, CDR1 is SEHNR and CDR2 FQNEAQ (reference sequence). As DNA, the CDR3 is TGTGCCAGCAGCGACGACGGGACTAGCGGAACCTACGAGCAGTACTTC. Translation: CASSDDGTSGTYEQYF.

V and J are TRBV4-2 and TRBJ1-2; D gene ambiguous. From germline, CDR1 is LGHNA and CDR2 YNFKEQ. CDR3 length equals 13 residues. V was trimmed by 0 bases and J by 8 bases, leaving 10 bases between them. CDR3 in DNA: TGTGCCAGCAGCCAAGATCCCTCTATGGGCTACACCTTC. Translation: CASSQDPSMGYTF.

The chain is built from TRBV5-1 and TRBJ1-6; weak D call: TRBD1 (5 bases). From germline, CDR1 is SGHRS and CDR2 YFSETQ. The CDR3 is made up of 14 amino acids. The V gene lost 5 bases and the J gene lost 5 bases, with 11 bases spanning the gap. DNA for the CDR3: TGCGCCAGCAGTTGGCGGACAAATAATTCACCCCTCCACTTT. It yields the protein CASSWRTNNSPLHF. Full variable domain (missing parts from reference TRBV5-1 and TRBJ1-6): KAGVTQTPRYLIKTRGQQVTLSCSPISGHRSVSWYQQTPGQGLQFLFEYFSETQRNKGNFPGRFSGRQFSNSRSEMNVSTLELGDSALYLCASSWRTNNSPLHFGNGTRLTVT.

The chain combines TRBV28 with TRBJ1-4, with 7 bases aligning to TRBD1. Per the germline V gene, CDR1 is MDHEN and CDR2 is SYDVKM. The CDR3 has 15 amino acids. The V and J ends lost 2 bases and 5 bases, in that order; junction bases with no gene match: 5. CDR3 nucleotides: TGTGCCAGCAGTTTAGAGGGGGCGGGAAATGAAAAACTGTTTTTT. Protein: CASSLEGAGNEKLFF.

The chain carries TRBV12-3 or TRBV12-4 and TRBJ1-3, with D possibly being TRBD1 (5 bases). V lost 6 bases to trimming and J lost 4 bases, with 7 bases between them. The CDR3 covers 12 residues. The CDR3 region is CASSRTGNTIYF. The CDR3 DNA follows: TGTGCCAGCAGCCGGACAGGAAACACCATATATTTT.

V gene TRBV19 combines with J gene TRBJ1-5; 8 bases align to TRBD1. Germline V lookup: CDR1 LNHDA, CDR2 SQIVND (reference sequence). The CDR3 has 16 amino acids. Losses at the gene ends were 6 bases for V and 1 base for J; bases not matched to a gene: 8. CDR3 loop: CASSRPTGESNQPQHF. CDR3 nucleotides: TGTGCCAGTAGCCGCCCGACAGGGGAGAGCAATCAGCCCCAGCATTTT.

This clone occurred a few times. The V gene is TRBV4-1, the J gene TRBJ2-3; a possible D gene is TRBD2 (5 bases). Trimming left V 4 bases short and J 0 bases short, with 14 bases between. Germline V CDR1 and CDR2: MGHRA, YSYEKL. The CDR3 totals 16 residues. The CDR3: CASSLWSGTSTDTQYF. The CDR3 bases are TGCGCCAGCAGCCTCTGGAGCGGTACTAGCACAGATACGCAGTATTTT.

The chain couples TRBV30 to TRBJ1-3, with 8 positions matching TRBD1. The V gene's germline CDR1 is GTSNPN and CDR2 SVGIG (reference sequence). V was pared by 2 bases and J by 16 bases, with 4 bases of the junction left unmatched. This CDR3 contains 10 residues. The CDR3 region is CAWSKDREYF. The DNA for the CDR3 is TGTGCCTGGAGTAAGGACAGGGAGTATTTT.

The chain is built from TRBV10-3 and TRBJ2-1, with 13 nucleotides matching TRBD2. Germline loops: CDR1 ENHRY, CDR2 SYGVKD. The CDR3 sequence is 16 residues long. The ends lost 6 bases at V and 6 bases at J; junction bases unmatched: 8. The chain's CDR3 is CAISQIGTSGVNEQFF. The CDR3 DNA is TGTGCCATCAGCCAGATTGGGACTAGCGGGGTCAATGAGCAGTTCTTC.

The chain combines TRBV2 with TRBJ2-5; no clear D gene. The CDR3 has 11 amino acids. CDR1 SNHLY and CDR2 FYNNEI come from the germline V gene. V was clipped by 4 bases and J by 5 bases, with 5 bases between them. The CDR3 coding sequence is TGTGCCAGCAGTGTCGGTGAGACCCAGTACTTC. Its translation is CASSVGETQYF. The full variable domain, in which reference TRBV2 and TRBJ2-5 provide the parts outside the CDR3, is EPEVTQTPSHQVTQMGQEVILRCVPISNHLYFYWYRQILGQKVEFLVSFYNNEISEKSEIFDDQFSVERPDGSNFTLKIRSTKLEDSAMYFCASSVGETQYFGPGTRLLVL.